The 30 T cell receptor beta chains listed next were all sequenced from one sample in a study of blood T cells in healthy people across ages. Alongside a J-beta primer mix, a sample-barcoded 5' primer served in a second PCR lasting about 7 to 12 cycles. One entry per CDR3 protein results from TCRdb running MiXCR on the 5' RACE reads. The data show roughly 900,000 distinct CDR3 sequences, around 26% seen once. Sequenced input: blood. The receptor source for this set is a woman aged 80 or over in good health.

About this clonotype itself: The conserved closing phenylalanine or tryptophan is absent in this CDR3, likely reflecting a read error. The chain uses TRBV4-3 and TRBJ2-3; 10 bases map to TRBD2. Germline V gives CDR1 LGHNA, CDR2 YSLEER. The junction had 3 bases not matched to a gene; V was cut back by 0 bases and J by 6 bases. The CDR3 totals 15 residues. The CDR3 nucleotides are TGCGCCAGCAGCCAAGATCTAGCGGGGGTTGATACGCAGTATATT. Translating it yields CASSQDLAGVDTQYI.

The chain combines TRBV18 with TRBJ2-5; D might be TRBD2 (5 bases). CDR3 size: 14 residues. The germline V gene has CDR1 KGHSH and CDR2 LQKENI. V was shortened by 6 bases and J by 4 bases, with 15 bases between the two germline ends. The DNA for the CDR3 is TGTGCCAGCTCGTCTTACGGGGTAGGAGAGACCCAGTACTTC. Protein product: CASSSYGVGETQYF.

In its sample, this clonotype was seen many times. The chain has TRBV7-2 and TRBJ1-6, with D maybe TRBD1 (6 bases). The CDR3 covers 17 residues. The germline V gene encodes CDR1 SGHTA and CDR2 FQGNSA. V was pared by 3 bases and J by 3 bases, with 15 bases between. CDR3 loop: CASSLTGQGGYNSPLHF. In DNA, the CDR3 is TGTGCCAGCAGCTTGACAGGACAAGGGGGCTATAATTCACCCCTCCACTTT.

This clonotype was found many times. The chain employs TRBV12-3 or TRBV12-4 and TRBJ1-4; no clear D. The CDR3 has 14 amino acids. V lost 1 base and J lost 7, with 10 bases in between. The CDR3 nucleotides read TGTGCCAGCAGTTTAGACCCCCCGGGTGAAAAACTGTTTTTT. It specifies CASSLDPPGEKLFF.

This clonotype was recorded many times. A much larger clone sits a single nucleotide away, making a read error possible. The CDR3 protein is CASKPGGYNEQYF. The CDR3 DNA follows: TGTGCCAGCAAGCCGGGGGGCTACAATGAGCAGTACTTC. J is TRBJ2-5 and V is TRBV6-2 or TRBV6-3; D is possibly TRBD2 (7 bases). V lost 7 bases to trimming and J lost 11 bases, with 20 bases between them. The length of the CDR3 is 13 residues. CDR1 MNHEY and CDR2 SVGEGT come from the germline V gene.

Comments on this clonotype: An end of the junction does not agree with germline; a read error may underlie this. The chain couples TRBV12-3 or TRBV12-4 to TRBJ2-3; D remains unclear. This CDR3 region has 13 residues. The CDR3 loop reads CASRRVIADAQYF. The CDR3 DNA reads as TGTGCCAGCAGGAGAGTCATTGCAGATGCGCAGTATTTT.

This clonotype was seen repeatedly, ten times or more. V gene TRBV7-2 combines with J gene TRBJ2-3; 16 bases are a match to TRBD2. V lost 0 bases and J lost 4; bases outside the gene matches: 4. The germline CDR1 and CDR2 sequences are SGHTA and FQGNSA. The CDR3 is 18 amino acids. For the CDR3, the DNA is TGTGCCAGCAGCTTAGCGGGGACTAGCGGGGGGGCCGCAGATACGCAGTATTTT. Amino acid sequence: CASSLAGTSGGAADTQYF.

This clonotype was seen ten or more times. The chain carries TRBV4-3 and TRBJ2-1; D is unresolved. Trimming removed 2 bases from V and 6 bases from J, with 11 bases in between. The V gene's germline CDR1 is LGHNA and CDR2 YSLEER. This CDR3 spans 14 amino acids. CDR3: CASSQTLSINEQFF. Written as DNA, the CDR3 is TGCGCCAGCAGCCAAACCCTTAGCATCAATGAGCAGTTCTTC.

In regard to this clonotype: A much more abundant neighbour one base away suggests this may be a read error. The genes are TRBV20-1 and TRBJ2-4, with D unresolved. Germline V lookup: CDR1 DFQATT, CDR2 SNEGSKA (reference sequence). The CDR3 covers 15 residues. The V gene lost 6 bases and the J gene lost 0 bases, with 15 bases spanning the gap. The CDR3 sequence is CSALDLVLAKNIQYF. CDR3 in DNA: TGCAGTGCCCTAGACCTAGTGCTAGCCAAAAACATTCAGTACTTC.

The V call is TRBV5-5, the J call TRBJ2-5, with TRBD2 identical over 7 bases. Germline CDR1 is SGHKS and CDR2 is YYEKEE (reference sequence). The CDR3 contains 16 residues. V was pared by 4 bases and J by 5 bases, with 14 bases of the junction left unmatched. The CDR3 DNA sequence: TGTGCCAGCAGCCGGTTGGGGAGCGGGGAAAGGGAGACCCAGTACTTC. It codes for CASSRLGSGERETQYF.

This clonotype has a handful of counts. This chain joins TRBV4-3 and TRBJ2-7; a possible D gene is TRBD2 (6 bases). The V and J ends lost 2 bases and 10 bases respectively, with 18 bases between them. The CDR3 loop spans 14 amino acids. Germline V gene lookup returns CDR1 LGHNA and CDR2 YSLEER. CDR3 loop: CASSQFGSSEDQYF. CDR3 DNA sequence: TGCGCCAGCAGCCAATTTGGGTCTAGCGAGGACCAGTACTTC.

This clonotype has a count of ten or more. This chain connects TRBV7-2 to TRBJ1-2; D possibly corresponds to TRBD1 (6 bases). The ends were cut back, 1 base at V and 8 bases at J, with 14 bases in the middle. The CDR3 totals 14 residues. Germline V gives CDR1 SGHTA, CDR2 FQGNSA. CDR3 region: CASSLEFRGRGYTF. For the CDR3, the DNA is TGTGCCAGCAGCTTAGAGTTTCGGGGGCGAGGCTACACCTTC.

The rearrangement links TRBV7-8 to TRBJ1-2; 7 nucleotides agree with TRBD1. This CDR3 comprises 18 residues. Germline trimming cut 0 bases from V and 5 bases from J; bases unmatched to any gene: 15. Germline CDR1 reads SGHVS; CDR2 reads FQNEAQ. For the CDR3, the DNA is TGTGCCAGCAGCTTAGCGCGTAAAAGACAGGGACCGGGTTATGGCTACACCTTC. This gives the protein CASSLARKRQGPGYGYTF.

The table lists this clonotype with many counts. The CDR3 DNA sequence: TGCAGTGCTAGAGATGAAGCACAGGGATTACGGGGCTACACCTTC. This encodes CSARDEAQGLRGYTF. This sequence joins TRBV20-1 and TRBJ1-2, with D tentatively TRBD1 (6 bases). Germline assignment: CDR1 DFQATT and CDR2 SNEGSKA (reference sequence). Between the trimmed V and J ends, which lost 0 bases and 8 bases, there was a span of 19 bases. CDR3 length: 15 amino acids.

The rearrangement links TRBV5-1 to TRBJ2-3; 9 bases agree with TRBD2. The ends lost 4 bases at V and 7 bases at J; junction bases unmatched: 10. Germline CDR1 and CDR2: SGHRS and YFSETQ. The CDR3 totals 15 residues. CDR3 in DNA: TGCGCCAGCAGCCCAGGGGCGGGGGGGCAAAATACGCAGTATTTT. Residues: CASSPGAGGQNTQYF.

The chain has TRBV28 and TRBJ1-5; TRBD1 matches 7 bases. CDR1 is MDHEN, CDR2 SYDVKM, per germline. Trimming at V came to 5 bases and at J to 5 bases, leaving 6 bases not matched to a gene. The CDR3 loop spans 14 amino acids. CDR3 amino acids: CASSPYRGDQPQHF. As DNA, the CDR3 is TGTGCCAGCAGTCCTTACAGGGGCGATCAGCCCCAGCATTTT.

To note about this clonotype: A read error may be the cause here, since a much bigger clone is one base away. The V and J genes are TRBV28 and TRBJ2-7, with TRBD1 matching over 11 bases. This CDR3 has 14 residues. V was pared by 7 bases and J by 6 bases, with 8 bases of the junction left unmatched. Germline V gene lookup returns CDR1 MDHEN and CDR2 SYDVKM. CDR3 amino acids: CASTLGTGGCEQYF. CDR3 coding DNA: TGTGCCAGCACCCTCGGGACAGGGGGATGCGAGCAGTACTTC. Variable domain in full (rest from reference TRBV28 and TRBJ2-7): DVKVTQSSRYLVKRTGEKVFLECVQDMDHENMFWYRQDPGLGLRLIYFSYDVKMKEKGDIPEGYSVSREKKERFSLILESASTNQTSMYLCASTLGTGGCEQYFGPGTRLTVT.

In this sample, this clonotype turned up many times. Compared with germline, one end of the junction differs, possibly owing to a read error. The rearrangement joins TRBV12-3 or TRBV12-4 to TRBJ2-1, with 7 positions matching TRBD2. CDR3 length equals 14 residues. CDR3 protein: CASTLAGAPWGQFF. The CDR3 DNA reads TGTGCCAGCACTTTAGCGGGTGCCCCGTGGGGGCAGTTCTTC.

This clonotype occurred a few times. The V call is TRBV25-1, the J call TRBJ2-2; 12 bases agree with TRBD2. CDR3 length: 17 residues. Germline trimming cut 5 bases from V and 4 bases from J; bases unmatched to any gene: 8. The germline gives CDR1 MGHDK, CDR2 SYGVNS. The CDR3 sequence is CASSRTSGGRGTGELFF. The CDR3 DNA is TGTGCCAGCAGTCGTACTAGCGGGGGGCGGGGCACCGGGGAGCTGTTTTTT.

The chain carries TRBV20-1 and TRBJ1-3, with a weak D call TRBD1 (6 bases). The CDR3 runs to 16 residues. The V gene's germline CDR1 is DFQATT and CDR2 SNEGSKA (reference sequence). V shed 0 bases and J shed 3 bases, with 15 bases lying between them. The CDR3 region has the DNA TGCAGTGCTAGAGAACAGGACAGAGTGGATGGAAACACCATATATTTT. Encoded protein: CSAREQDRVDGNTIYF.

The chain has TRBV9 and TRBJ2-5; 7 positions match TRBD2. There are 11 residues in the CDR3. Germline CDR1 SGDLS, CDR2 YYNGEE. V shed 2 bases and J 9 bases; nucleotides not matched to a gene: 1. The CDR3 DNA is TGTGCCAGCAGCGTTGGGGGGGCCCAGTACTTC. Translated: CASSVGGAQYF.

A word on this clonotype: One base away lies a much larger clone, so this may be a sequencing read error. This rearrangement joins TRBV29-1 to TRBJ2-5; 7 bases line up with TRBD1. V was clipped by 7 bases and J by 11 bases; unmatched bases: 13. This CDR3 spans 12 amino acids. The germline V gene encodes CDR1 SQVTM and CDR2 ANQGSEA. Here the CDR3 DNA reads TGCAGCGCTGGACAGGTAAACAATGAGCAGTACTTC. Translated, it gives CSAGQVNNEQYF.

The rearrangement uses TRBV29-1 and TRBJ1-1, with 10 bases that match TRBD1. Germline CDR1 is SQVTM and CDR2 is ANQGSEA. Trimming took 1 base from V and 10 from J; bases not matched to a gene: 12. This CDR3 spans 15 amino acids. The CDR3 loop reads CSVEGLKGDRGAAFF. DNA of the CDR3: TGCAGCGTTGAAGGGTTAAAGGGGGACAGGGGAGCAGCTTTCTTT.

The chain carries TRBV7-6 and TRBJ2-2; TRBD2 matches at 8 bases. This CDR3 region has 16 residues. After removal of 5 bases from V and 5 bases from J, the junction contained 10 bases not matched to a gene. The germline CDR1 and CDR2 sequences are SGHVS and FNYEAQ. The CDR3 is CASSPRGGTQTGELFF. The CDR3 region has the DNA TGTGCCAGCAGCCCTCGGGGGGGGACACAAACCGGGGAGCTGTTTTTT.

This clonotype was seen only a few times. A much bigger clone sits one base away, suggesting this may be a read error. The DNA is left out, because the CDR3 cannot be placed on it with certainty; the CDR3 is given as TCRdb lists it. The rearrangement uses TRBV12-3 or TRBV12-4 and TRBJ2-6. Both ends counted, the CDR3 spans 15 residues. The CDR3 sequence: CASSLWGTGANVPTF.

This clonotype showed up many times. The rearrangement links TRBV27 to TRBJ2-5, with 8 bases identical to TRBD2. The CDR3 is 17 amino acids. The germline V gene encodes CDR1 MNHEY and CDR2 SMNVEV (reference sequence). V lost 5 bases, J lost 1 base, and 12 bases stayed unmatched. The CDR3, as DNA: TGTGCCAGCAGTCCCCGCGGACTAGCTAAGTCCCAAGAGACCCAGTACTTC. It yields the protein CASSPRGLAKSQETQYF.

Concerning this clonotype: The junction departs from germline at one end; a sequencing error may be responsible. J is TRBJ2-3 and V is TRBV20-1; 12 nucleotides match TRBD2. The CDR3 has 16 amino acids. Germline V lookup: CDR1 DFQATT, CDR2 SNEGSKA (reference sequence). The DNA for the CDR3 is TGCAGTGCTAGAGGGGCTAGCGGGGGGGCCGCAGATACGCGGTATTTT. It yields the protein CSARGASGGAADTRYF.

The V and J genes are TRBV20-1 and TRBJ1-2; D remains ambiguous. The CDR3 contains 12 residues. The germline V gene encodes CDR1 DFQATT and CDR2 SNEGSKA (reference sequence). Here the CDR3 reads CRAAPANYGYTF. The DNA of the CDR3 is TGCAGGGCGGCGCCAGCTAACTATGGCTACACCTTC.

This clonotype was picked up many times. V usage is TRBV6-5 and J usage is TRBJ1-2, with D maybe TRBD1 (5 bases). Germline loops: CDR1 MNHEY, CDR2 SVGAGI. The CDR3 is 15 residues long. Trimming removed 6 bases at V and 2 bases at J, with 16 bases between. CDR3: CASSLTWGSNYGYTF. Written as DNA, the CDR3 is TGTGCCAGCAGCCTAACTTGGGGGTCGAACTATGGCTACACCTTC.

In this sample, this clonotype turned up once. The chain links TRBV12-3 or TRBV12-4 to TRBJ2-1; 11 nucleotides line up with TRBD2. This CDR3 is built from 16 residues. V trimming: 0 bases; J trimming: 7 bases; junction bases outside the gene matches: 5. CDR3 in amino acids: CASSLASGGARNEQFF. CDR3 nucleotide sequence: TGTGCCAGCAGTTTAGCTAGCGGGGGGGCCAGGAATGAGCAGTTCTTC.